Each of the 9 T cell receptor beta chains below was sequenced from the same sample in a study of cytomegalovirus exposure and HLA in healthy donors. PCR used 60 Vbeta primers and 13 Jbeta primers. TCRdb's table, derived via immunoSEQ multiplex PCR, lists solely in-frame clones and lacks some. Of 170,000 or so clones in the sample, around 78% are singletons; the top ten hold around 3.1%. The sequenced sample consisted of PBMCs. These receptors were collected from a woman aged 50 to 65 in good health and CMV-seropositive.

The table lists this clone with a count of one. This chain joins TRBV6-1 and TRBJ2-1; 14 nucleotides match TRBD2. V lost 2 bases and J lost 15; bases outside the gene matches: 6. Germline loops: CDR1 MNHNS, CDR2 SASEGT. This CDR3 spans 14 amino acids. Written as DNA, the CDR3 is TGTGCCAGCAGTGAACTGGGACTAGCGGGGGTACGGTTCTTC. Its translation: CASSELGLAGVRFF.

The CDR3 reads CASSTGGGTGELFF. The CDR3 DNA sequence: TGTGCCAGTAGTACCGGGGGGGGCACCGGGGAGCTGTTTTTT. V usage is TRBV19 and J usage is TRBJ2-2, with TRBD2 matching over 8 bases. Germline CDR1 LNHDA, CDR2 SQIVND (reference sequence). V shed 4 bases, J shed 4 bases, and the junction held 2 bases outside the gene matches. The CDR3 contains 14 residues.

The V gene is TRBV12-5, the J gene TRBJ1-2, with TRBD1 matching 10 bases. CDR3 length: 16 residues. CDR1 and CDR2 (germline): LGHNT, FRNRAP. V lost 1 base, J lost 5 bases, and 7 bases stayed unmatched. The CDR3 region is CASGLAPGTGAYGYTF. CDR3 nucleotide sequence: TGTGCTAGTGGTTTGGCCCCCGGGACAGGGGCATATGGCTACACCTTC. The full variable domain, with the rest looked up from reference TRBV12-5 and TRBJ1-2, is DARVTQTPRHKVTEMGQEVTMRCQPILGHNTVFWYRQTMMQGLELLAYFRNRAPLDDSGMPKDRFSAEMPDATLATLKIQPSEPRDSAVYFCASGLAPGTGAYGYTFGSGTRLTVV.

The chain uses TRBV5-1 and TRBJ2-5, with D unresolved. Germline CDR1 reads SGHRS; CDR2 reads YFSETQ. This CDR3 is built from 12 residues. V lost 4 bases and J lost 4, with 8 bases in between. CDR3 nucleotides: TGCGCCAGCAGCCCCAGCGTAGAGACCCAGTACTTC. This gives the protein CASSPSVETQYF.

The rearrangement joins TRBV11-2 to TRBJ2-1; 13 nucleotides match TRBD2. The CDR3 covers 16 residues. The V and J ends lost 5 bases and 9 bases, in that order; junction bases with no gene match: 10. Germline CDR1 and CDR2: SGHAT and FQNNGV. The CDR3 nucleotides read TGTGCCAGCAGCCATCAACTAGCGGGGGGGCGGGGTGAGCAGTTCTTC. It codes for CASSHQLAGGRGEQFF.

This chain links TRBV19 with TRBJ1-2; possible D gene TRBD1, 5 bases. V shed 8 bases and J shed 5 bases, with 18 bases lying between them. Germline-derived CDR1 and CDR2 are LNHDA and SQIVND (reference sequence). The CDR3 loop spans 14 amino acids. In DNA form, the CDR3 reads TGTGCCAGTTACCCGCGGGGCTCGGGTTATGGCTACACCTTC. It specifies CASYPRGSGYGYTF.

This sequence joins TRBV7-2 and TRBJ1-2; D unresolved. The V and J ends lost 2 bases and 5 bases respectively, with 6 bases between them. CDR1 and CDR2 (germline): SGHTA, FQGNSA. The CDR3 extends over 12 amino acids. CDR3 residues: CASSLNRYGYTF. The CDR3 nucleotides read TGTGCCAGCAGCTTAAACAGATATGGCTACACCTTC.

J is TRBJ2-7 and V is TRBV4-2, with 9 positions matching TRBD2. J lost 2 bases, V lost 5 bases, and 7 bases had no gene match. Per the germline V gene, CDR1 is LGHNA and CDR2 is YNFKEQ. The CDR3 covers 15 residues. This CDR3 reads CASSGTAGGTYEQYF. The CDR3 coding sequence is TGTGCCAGCAGCGGTACAGCGGGAGGTACCTACGAGCAGTACTTC.

The table lists this clone with a count of one. The V and J genes are TRBV10-2 and TRBJ2-3, with 8 bases fitting TRBD2. The V gene end was trimmed by 3 bases and the J gene end by 5 bases; junction bases not matched to a gene: 7. CDR1 is WSHSY, CDR2 SAAADI, per germline. The CDR3 runs to 15 residues. The CDR3 nucleotides are TGCGCCAGCAGTGAACGAGCGGGAGTAGGAGATACGCAGTATTTT. Amino acid sequence: CASSERAGVGDTQYF.